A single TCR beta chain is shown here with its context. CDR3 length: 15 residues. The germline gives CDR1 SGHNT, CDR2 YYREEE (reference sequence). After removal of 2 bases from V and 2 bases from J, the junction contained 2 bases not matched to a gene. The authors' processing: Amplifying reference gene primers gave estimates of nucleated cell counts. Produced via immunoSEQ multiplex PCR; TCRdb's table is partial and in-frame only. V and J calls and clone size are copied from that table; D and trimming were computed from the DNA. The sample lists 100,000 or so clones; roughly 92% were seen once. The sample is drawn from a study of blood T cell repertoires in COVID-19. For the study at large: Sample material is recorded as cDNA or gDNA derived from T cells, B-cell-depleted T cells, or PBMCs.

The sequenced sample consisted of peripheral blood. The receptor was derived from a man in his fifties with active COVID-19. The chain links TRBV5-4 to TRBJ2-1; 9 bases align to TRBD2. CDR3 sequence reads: CASSFAGGTYNEQFF. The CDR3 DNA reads TGTGCCAGCAGCTTTGCGGGGGGGACCTACAATGAGCAGTTCTTC.